This TCR beta chain was sequenced in a study of cytomegalovirus exposure and HLA in healthy donors. The CDR3 is made up of 16 amino acids. Per germline, CDR1 LNHDA and CDR2 SQIVND (reference sequence). The trim removed 4 bases at V and 3 bases at J, leaving 10 bases unmatched. Amplification used 60 Vbeta primers and 13 Jbeta primers. Profiled with immunoSEQ multiplex PCR; TCRdb holds only in-frame clones, not every one. The sample carries about 96,000 clones, approximately 80% recorded once. The chain employs TRBV19 and TRBJ2-3; 7 bases map to TRBD1. Sequencing was performed on PBMCs. The origin of this receptor is a young man in good health and CMV-seronegative. The CDR3 bases are TGTGCCAGTAGTACCCCGGGACAGCTATCAACAGATACGCAGTATTTT. This translates into CASSTPGQLSTDTQYF.